A single sample gave rise to the 3 T cell receptor beta chains below, sequenced in a study of blood T cell repertoires in COVID-19. Assay used: immunoSEQ multiplex PCR; TCRdb lists only in-frame clones, some missing. The repertoire holds 100,000 to 110,000 clones, approximately 86% seen once, with 10% to 15% in the top ten. Sequencing input: peripheral blood. The receptor source for this set is a man over 45 with active or convalescent COVID-19.

CDR3 bases: TGTGCCTGGACCAAGAGGACAGGGAGAATTGGTTTTGGCTACACCTTC. It translates to CAWTKRTGRIGFGYTF. The genes are TRBV30 and TRBJ1-2, with 8 bases fitting TRBD1. J lost 7 bases, V lost 4 bases, and 17 bases had no gene match. This CDR3 comprises 16 residues. CDR1 is GTSNPN and CDR2 is SVGIG in the germline V gene (reference sequence).

The count of this clone is one. The chain couples TRBV25-1 to TRBJ2-7; tentative D call: TRBD2 (5 bases). The CDR3 covers 14 residues. V gave up 3 bases and J gave up 2 bases, with 11 bases separating them. Per the germline V gene, CDR1 is MGHDK and CDR2 is SYGVNS. CDR3 DNA sequence: TGTGCCAGCAGTGATTCGGCGGAGGCCTACGAGCAGTACTTC. Its protein product is CASSDSAEAYEQYF.

This clone has just one count. The rearrangement joins TRBV6-5 to TRBJ2-1, with D perhaps TRBD2 (5 bases). The germline CDR1 and CDR2 sequences are MNHEY and SVGAGI. V shed 4 bases and J shed 6 bases, with 19 bases lying between them. The CDR3 is 16 residues long. The CDR3, as DNA: TGTGCCAGCAGTTTACGGGGAGATCGGTACTCCAATGAGCAGTTCTTC. Translating gives CASSLRGDRYSNEQFF.